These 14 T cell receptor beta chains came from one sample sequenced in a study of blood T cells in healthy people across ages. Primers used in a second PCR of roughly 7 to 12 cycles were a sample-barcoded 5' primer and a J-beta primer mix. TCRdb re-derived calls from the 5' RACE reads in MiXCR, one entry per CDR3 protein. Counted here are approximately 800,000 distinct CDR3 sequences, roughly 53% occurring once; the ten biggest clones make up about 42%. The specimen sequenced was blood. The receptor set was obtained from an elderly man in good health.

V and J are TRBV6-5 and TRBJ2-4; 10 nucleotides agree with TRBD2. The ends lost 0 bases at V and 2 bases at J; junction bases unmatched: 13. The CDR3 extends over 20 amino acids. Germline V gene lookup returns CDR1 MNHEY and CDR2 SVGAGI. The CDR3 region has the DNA TGTGCCAGCAGTTACTCTACTAGCGGGACTCGGAGGGAAACCAAAAACATTCAGTACTTC. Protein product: CASSYSTSGTRRETKNIQYF.

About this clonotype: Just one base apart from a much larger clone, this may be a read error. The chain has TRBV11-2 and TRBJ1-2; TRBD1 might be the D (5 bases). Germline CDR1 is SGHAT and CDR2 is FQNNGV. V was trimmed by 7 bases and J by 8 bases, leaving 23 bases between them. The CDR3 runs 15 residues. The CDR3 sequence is CASNSGASGLMGYTF. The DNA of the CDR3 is TGTGCCAGCAACTCCGGGGCCTCAGGGTTAATGGGCTACACCTTC.

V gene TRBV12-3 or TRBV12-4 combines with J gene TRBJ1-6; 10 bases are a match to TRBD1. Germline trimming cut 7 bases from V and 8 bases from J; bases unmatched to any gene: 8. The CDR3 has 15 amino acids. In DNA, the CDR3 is TGTGCCAGCACCACCGGGACAGGGGAGGATTCACCCCTCCACTTT. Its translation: CASTTGTGEDSPLHF.

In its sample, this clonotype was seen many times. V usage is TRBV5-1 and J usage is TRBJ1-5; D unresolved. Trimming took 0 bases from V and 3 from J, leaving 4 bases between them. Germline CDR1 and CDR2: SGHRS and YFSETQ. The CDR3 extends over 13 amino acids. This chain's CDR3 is CASSLDPNQPQHF. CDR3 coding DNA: TGCGCCAGCAGCTTGGACCCCAATCAGCCCCAGCATTTT. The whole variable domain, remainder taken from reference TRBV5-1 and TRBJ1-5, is KAGVTQTPRYLIKTRGQQVTLSCSPISGHRSVSWYQQTPGQGLQFLFEYFSETQRNKGNFPGRFSGRQFSNSRSEMNVSTLELGDSALYLCASSLDPNQPQHFGDGTRLSIL.

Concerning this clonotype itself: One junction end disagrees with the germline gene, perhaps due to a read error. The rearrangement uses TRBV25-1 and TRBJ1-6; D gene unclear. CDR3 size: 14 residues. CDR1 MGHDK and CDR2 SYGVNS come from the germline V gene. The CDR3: CASSERQYNSPPHF. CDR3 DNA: TGTGCCAGCAGTGAACGGCAGTATAATTCACCCCCCCACTTT.

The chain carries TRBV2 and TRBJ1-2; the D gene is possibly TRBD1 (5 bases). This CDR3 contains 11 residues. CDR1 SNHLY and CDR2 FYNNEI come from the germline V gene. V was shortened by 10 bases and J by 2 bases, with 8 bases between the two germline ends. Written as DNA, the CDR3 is TGTGCCACGAGACAGAACTATGGCTACACCTTC. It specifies CATRQNYGYTF.

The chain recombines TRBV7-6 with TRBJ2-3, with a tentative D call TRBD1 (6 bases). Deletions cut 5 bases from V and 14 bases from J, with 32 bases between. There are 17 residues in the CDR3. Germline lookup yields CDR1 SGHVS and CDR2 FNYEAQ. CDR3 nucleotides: TGTGCCAGCAGCCCAGCAGAAGACTATCTCAGGGGCGGGTACGCGTATTTT. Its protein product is CASSPAEDYLRGGYAYF.

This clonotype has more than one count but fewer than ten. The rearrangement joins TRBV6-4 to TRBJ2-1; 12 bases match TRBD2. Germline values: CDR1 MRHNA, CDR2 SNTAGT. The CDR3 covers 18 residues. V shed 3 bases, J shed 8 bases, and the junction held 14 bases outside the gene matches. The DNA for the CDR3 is TGTGCCAGCAGTGATAATCCGACTAGCGGGAGAGCTGGGGATGAGCAGTTCTTC. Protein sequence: CASSDNPTSGRAGDEQFF.

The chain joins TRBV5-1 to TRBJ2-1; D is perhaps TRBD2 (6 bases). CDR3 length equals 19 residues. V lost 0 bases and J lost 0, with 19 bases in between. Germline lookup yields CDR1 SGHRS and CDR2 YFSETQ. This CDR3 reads CASSLGARDWRTSYNEQFF. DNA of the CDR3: TGCGCCAGCAGCTTGGGGGCGAGGGACTGGCGAACCTCCTACAATGAGCAGTTCTTC.

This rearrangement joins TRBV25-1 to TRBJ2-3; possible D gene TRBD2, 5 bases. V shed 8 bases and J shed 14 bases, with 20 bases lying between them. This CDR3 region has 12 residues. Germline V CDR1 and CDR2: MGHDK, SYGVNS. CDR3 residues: CASLDRRRYAYF. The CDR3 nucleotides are TGTGCCAGCTTAGACCGGAGGAGATACGCGTATTTT.

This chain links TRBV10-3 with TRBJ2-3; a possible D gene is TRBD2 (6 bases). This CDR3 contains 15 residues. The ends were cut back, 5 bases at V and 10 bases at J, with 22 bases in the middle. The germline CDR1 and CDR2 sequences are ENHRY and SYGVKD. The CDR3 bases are TGTGCCATCAGTCCCTCGGGGGATGCACGGATCTCGCAGTATTTT. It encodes CAISPSGDARISQYF.

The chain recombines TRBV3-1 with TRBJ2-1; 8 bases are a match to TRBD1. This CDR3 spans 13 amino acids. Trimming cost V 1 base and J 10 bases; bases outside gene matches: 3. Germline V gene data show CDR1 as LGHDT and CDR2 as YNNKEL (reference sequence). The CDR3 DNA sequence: TGTGCCAGCAGCCAAGGGGACAGGTTGGAGCAGTTCTTC. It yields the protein CASSQGDRLEQFF.

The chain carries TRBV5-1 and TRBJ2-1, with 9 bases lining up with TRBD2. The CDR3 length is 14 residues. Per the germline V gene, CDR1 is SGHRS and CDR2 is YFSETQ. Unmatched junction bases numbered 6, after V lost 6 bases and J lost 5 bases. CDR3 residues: CASNPGGRDNEQFF. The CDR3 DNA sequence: TGCGCCAGCAATCCTGGCGGGAGGGACAATGAGCAGTTCTTC.

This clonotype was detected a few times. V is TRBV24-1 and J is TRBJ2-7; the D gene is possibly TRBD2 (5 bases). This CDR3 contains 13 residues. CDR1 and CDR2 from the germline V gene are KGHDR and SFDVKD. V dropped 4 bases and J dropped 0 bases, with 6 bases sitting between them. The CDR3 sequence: CATSEGDSYEQYF. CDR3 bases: TGTGCCACCAGTGAGGGAGACTCCTACGAGCAGTACTTC.